Following are 5 T cell receptor beta chains from one sample sequenced in a study of response to subunit inactivated influenza vaccine. TCRdb reprocessed the RT-PCR reads with MiXCR, giving one entry per CDR3 protein. Among more than 200,000 distinct CDR3 sequences listed, over 9% were seen once. The sequencing here drew on non-naive T cells sorted from PBMCs, taken 14 to 15 days before vaccination. The receptors come from a man between 45 and 60 years old who received an inactivated influenza vaccine.

This clonotype came up a few times. This sequence joins TRBV28 and TRBJ1-2; D is unclear. V lost 6 bases and J 3 bases, leaving 11 bases between the germline ends. The germline CDR1 and CDR2 sequences are MDHEN and SYDVKM. CDR3 length: 13 amino acids. The CDR3 loop reads CASRPSSDYGYTF. For the CDR3, the DNA is TGTGCCAGCAGACCTAGTAGCGACTATGGCTACACCTTC.

This clonotype was counted a few times. This chain uses TRBV11-3 with TRBJ2-3; 14 bases match TRBD2. CDR1 is SGHNT and CDR2 is YENEEA in the germline V gene. V shed 5 bases and J 4 bases; nucleotides not matched to a gene: 8. The CDR3 is 17 amino acids. CDR3 residues: CASSPGLAGGMADTQYF. In DNA form, the CDR3 reads TGTGCCAGCAGCCCAGGACTAGCGGGGGGCATGGCAGATACGCAGTATTTT.

The V call is TRBV12-3 or TRBV12-4, the J call TRBJ1-3; 9 nucleotides agree with TRBD1. Trimming took 3 bases from V and 2 from J; bases not matched to a gene: 2. The CDR3 loop spans 15 amino acids. CDR3 in amino acids: CASSLTGGTGNTIYF. In DNA form, the CDR3 reads TGTGCCAGCAGTTTGACAGGGGGAACTGGAAACACCATATATTTT.

This clonotype was detected only a few times. The chain uses TRBV6-1 and TRBJ1-3, with no clear D. CDR1 is MNHNS and CDR2 is SASEGT in the germline V gene. Between the trimmed V and J ends, which lost 6 bases and 2 bases, there was a span of 11 bases. The CDR3 consists of 14 residues. In nucleotides, the CDR3 is TGTGCCAGCAGCTCTACAAAAACTGGAAACACCATATATTTT. Translating gives CASSSTKTGNTIYF.

The chain combines TRBV3-1 with TRBJ1-1, with 8 bases lining up with TRBD1. CDR1 is LGHDT and CDR2 is YNNKEL in the germline V gene (reference sequence). The CDR3 runs to 15 residues. V lost 4 bases to trimming and J lost 6 bases; unmatched junction nucleotides: 10. The CDR3 DNA is TGTGCCAGCAGCCTAAGCCATACAGGGGGGCCTGAAGCTTTCTTT. This codes for CASSLSHTGGPEAFF.